There are many counts of the clone carrying this T cell receptor beta chain. Its antigen is undetermined. The junction differs from germline at one of its ends, possibly a read error. This sample stems from a study of blood T cells in healthy people across ages. Overall study results and limits: Versus aged donors, long-lived donors had higher diversity and more naive CD4+ cells. Naive T cell percentage and TCR beta diversity correlated strongly.

The second PCR ran roughly 7 to 11 cycles with a sample-barcoded 5' primer and J-beta primers. Each cDNA molecule received a tag from a template-switch adaptor that had 12 random nucleotides. TCRdb recomputed calls from the 5' RACE reads with MiXCR, one row per CDR3 protein. The profile shows hundreds of thousands of distinct CDR3 sequences, approximately 30% of them singletons. The donors, healthy Caucasians from Russia, were aged roughly 6 to 90. The sample was blood. The TCR sequence derives from a woman older than 75 in good health.

In DNA form, the CDR3 reads TGTGCTAGCAGCACCTCGCTAGCCGCAACCTACAATGAGCAGTTCTTC. Encoded protein: CASSTSLAATYNEQFF. The chain carries TRBV7-7 and TRBJ2-1; possible D gene TRBD2, 5 bases. Germline V gives CDR1 SSHAT, CDR2 FNYEAQ (reference sequence). There are 16 residues in the CDR3. The variable domain in full, with the rest retrieved from reference TRBV7-7 and TRBJ2-1, is GAGVSQSPRYKVTKRGQDVTLRCDPISSHATLYWYQQALGQGPEFLTYFNYEAQPDKSGLPSDRFSAERPEGSISTLTIQRTEQRDSAMYRCASSTSLAATYNEQFFGPGTRLTVL.